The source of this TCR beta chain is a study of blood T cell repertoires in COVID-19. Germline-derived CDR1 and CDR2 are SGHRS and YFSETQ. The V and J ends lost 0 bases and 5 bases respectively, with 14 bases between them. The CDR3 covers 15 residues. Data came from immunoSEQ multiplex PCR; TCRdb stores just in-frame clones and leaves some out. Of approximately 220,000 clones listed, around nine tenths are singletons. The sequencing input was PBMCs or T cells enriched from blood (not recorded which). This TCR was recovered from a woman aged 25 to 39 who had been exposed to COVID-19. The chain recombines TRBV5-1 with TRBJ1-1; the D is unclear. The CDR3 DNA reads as TGCGCCAGCAGCTTGGGTCATTCGGGAGGGACTGAAGCTTTCTTT. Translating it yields CASSLGHSGGTEAFF.